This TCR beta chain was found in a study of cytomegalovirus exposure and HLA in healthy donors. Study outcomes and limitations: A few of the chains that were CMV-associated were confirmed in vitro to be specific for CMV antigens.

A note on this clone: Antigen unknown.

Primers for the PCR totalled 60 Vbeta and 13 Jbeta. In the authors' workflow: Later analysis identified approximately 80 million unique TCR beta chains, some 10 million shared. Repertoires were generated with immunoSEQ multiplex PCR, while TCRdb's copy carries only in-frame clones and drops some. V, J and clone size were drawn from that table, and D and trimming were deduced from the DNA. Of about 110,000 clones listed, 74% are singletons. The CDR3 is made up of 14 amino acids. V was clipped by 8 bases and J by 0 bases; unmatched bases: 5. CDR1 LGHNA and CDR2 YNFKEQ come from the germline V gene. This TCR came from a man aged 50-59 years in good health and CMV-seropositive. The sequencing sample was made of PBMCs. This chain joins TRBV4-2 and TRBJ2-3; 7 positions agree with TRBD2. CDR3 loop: CASGEGASTDTQYF. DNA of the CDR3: TGTGCCAGCGGGGAGGGCGCAAGCACAGATACGCAGTATTTT.